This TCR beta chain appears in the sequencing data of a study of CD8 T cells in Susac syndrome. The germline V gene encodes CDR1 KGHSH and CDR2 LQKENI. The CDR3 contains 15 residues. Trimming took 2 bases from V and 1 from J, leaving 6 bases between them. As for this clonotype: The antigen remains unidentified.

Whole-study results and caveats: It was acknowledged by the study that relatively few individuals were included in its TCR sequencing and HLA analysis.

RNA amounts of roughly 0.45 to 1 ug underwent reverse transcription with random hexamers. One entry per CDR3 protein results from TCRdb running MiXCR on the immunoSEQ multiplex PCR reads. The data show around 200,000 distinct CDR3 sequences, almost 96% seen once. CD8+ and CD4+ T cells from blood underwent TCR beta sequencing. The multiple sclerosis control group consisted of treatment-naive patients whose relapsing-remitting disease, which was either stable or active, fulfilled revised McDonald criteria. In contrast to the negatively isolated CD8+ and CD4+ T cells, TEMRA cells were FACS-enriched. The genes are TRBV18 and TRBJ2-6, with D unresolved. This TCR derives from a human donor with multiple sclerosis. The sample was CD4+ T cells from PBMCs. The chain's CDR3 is CASSPKNSGANVLTF. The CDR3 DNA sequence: TGTGCCAGCTCACCAAAAAATTCTGGGGCCAACGTCCTGACTTTC.